The subject of this entry is one T cell receptor beta chain. A Seattle source enrolled patients during active infection and followed them longitudinally. The entry originates in a study of blood T cell repertoires in COVID-19. The table came from immunoSEQ multiplex PCR; TCRdb's copy has only in-frame clones and leaves some out. The table includes 250,000 to 400,000 clones, 90% detected once. The sequenced sample consisted of peripheral blood. The source is a woman in her thirties with COVID-19, enrolled during active disease.

The CDR3 here is CASSQGISGTGREKLFF. The CDR3 nucleotides read TGTGCCAGCAGCCAAGGAATATCCGGGACAGGTCGGGAAAAACTGTTTTTT. J is TRBJ1-4 and V is TRBV3-1 (or the pseudogene TRBV3-2); TRBD1 matches 8 bases. The CDR3 has 17 residues. Per the germline V gene, CDR1 is LGHDT and CDR2 is YNNKEL (reference sequence). The V gene end was trimmed by 1 base and the J gene end by 8 bases; junction bases not matched to a gene: 12.